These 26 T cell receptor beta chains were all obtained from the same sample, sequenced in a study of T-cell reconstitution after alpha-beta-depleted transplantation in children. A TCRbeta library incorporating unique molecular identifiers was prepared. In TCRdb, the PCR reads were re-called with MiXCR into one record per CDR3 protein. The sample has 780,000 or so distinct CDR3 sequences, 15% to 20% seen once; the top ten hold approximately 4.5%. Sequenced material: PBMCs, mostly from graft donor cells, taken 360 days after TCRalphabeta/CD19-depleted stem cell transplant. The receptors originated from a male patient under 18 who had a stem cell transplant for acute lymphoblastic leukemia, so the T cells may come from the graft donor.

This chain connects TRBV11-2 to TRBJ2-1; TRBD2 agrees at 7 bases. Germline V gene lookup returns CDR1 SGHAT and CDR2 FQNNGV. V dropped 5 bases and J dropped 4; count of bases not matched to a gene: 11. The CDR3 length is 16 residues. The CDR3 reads CASSHGLSGVYNEQFF. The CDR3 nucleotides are TGTGCCAGCAGCCACGGACTCAGCGGGGTGTACAATGAGCAGTTCTTC.

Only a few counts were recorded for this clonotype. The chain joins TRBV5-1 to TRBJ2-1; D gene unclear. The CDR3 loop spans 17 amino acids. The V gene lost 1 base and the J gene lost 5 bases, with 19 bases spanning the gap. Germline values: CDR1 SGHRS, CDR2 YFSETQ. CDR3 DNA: TGCGCCAGCAGCTTGTTCTCCCAAGTAACAGAAAACAATGAGCAGTTCTTC. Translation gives CASSLFSQVTENNEQFF.

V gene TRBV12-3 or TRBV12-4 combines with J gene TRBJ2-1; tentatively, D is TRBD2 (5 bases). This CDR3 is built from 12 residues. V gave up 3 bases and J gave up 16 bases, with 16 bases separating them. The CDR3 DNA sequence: TGTGCCAGCAGTTTCTCGACCGAGCGGTACTTCTTC. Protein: CASSFSTERYFF.

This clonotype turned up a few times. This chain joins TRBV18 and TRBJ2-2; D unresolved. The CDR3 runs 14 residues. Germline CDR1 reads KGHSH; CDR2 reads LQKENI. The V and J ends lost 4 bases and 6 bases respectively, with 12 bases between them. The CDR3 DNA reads TGTGCCAGCTCACAGGGTCCGGCCGCCGGGGAGCTGTTTTTT. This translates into CASSQGPAAGELFF.

DNA of the CDR3: TGTGCCAGTAGTATCGGGGGAGTGGGCTCCTACGAGCAGTACTTC. Encoded protein: CASSIGGVGSYEQYF. V gene TRBV19 combines with J gene TRBJ2-7; tentative D call: TRBD2 (6 bases). Germline CDR1 and CDR2: LNHDA and SQIVND (reference sequence). The CDR3 spans 15 residues. The ends were cut back, 3 bases at V and 0 bases at J, with 12 bases in the middle.

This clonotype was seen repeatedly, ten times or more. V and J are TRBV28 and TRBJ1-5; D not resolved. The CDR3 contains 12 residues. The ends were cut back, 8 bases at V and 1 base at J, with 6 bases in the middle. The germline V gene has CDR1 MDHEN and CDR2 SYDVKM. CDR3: CASGRSNQPQHF. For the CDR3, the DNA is TGTGCCAGCGGACGCAGCAATCAGCCCCAGCATTTT.

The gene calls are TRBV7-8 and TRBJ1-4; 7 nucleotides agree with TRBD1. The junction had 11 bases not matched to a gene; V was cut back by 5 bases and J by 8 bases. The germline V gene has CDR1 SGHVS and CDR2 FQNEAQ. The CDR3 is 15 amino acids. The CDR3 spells CASSLRQGQGEKLFF. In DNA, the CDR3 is TGTGCCAGCAGCCTCCGACAGGGTCAGGGGGAAAAACTGTTTTTT.

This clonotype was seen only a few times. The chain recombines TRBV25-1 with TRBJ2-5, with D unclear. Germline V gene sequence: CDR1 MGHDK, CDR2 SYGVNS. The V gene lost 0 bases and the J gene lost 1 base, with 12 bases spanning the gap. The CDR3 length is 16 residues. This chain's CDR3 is CASSEYPGPVQETQYF. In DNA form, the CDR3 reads TGTGCCAGCAGTGAATATCCGGGTCCCGTCCAAGAGACCCAGTACTTC.

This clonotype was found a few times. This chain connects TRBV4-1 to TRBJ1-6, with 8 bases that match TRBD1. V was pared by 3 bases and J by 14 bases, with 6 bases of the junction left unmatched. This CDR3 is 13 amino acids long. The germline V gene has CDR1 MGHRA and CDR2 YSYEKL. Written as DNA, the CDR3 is TGCGCCAGCAGCCAGGACAGGGTACAGTCCCTCCACTTT. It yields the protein CASSQDRVQSLHF.

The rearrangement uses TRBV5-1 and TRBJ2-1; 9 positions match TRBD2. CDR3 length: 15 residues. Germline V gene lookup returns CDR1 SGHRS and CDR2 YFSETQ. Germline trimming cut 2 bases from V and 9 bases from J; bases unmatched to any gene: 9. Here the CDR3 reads CASSFAGGYPREQFF. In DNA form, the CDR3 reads TGCGCCAGCAGCTTCGCGGGAGGGTATCCTCGTGAGCAGTTCTTC.

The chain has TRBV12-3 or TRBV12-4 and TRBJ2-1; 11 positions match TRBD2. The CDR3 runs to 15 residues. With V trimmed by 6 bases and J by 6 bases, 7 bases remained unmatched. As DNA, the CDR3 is TGTGCCAGCAGATGGGGACTAGCGGCATCCAATGAGCAGTTCTTC. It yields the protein CASRWGLAASNEQFF.

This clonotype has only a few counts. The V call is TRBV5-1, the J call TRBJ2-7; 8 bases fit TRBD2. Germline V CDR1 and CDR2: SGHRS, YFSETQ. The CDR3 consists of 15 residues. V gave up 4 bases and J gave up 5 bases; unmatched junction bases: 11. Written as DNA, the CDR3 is TGCGCCAGCAGCCTTCCAGTGACTAGCGCGGACGAGCAGTACTTC. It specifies CASSLPVTSADEQYF.

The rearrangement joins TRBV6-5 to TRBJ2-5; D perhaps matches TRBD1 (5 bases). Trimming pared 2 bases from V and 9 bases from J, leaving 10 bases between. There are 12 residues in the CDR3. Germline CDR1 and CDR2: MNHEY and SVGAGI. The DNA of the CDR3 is TGTGCCAGCAGTTACGAGGAAGGGGCCCAGTACTTC. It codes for CASSYEEGAQYF.

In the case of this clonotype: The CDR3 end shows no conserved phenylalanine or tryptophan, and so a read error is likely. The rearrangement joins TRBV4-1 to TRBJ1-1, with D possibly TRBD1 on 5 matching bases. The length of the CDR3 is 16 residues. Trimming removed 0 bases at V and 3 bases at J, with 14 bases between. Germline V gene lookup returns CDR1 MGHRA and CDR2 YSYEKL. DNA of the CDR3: TGCGCCAGCAGCCAAGATCCGTCGCAGGGTTACACTGAAGCTTTCTAT. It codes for CASSQDPSQGYTEAFY.

The CDR3 DNA reads as TGCAGCGTCCCAAGCGTGGTGGAGACCCAGTACTTC. Its protein product is CSVPSVVETQYF. The chain recombines TRBV29-1 with TRBJ2-5; D unclear. V was clipped by 6 bases and J by 5 bases, with 13 bases between them. CDR1 is SQVTM and CDR2 is ANQGSEA in the germline V gene. The CDR3 runs to 12 residues.

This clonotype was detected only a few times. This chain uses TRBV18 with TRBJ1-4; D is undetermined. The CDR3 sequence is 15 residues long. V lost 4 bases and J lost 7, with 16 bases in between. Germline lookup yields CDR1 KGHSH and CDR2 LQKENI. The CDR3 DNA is TGTGCCAGCTCACAAACACCCAGGCGACCTGAAAAACTGTTTTTT. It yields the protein CASSQTPRRPEKLFF.

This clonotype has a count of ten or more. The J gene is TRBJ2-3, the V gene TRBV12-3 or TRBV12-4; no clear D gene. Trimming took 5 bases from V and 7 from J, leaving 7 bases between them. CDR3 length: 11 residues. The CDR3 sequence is CASSGEYTQYF. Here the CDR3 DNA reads TGTGCCAGCAGTGGAGAATATACGCAGTATTTT.

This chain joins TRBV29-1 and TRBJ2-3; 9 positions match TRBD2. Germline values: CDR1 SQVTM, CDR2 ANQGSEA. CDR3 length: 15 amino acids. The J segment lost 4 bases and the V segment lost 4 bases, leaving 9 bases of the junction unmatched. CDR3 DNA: TGCAGCGTTGCCCTCATAGCGGGAGCGCCAGATACGCAGTATTTT. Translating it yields CSVALIAGAPDTQYF.

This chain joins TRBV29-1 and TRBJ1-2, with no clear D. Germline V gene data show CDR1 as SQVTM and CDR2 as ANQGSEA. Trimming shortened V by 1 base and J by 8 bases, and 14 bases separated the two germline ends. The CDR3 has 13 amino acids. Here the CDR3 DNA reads TGCAGCGTTGAAGGATCCACGGGTGGCGGCTACACCTTC. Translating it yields CSVEGSTGGGYTF.

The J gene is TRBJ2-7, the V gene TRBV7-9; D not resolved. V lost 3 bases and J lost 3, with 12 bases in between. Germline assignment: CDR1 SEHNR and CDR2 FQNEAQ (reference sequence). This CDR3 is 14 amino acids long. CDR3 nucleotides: TGTGCCAGCAGCTTTTCCTCAGGCCTCTACGAGCAGTACTTC. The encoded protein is CASSFSSGLYEQYF. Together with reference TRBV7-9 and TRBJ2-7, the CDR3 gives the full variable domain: DTGVSQNPRHKITKRGQNVTFRCDPISEHNRLYWYRQTLGQGPEFLTYFQNEAQLEKSRLLSDRFSAERPKGSFSTLEIQRTEQGDSAMYLCASSFSSGLYEQYFGPGTRLTVT.

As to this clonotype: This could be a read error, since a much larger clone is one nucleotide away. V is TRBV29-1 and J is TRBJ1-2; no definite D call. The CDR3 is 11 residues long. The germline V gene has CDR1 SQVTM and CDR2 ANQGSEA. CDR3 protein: CIVPSIWGYTF. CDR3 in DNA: TGCATCGTGCCCTCTATATGGGGCTACACCTTC.

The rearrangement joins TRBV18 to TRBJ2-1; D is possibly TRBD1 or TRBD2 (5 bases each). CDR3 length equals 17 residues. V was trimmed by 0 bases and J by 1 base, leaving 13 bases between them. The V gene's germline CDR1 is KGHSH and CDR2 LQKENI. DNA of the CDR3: TGTGCCAGCTCACCACCGTTTGGGGGTGGTTCCTACAATGAGCAGTTCTTC. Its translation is CASSPPFGGGSYNEQFF.

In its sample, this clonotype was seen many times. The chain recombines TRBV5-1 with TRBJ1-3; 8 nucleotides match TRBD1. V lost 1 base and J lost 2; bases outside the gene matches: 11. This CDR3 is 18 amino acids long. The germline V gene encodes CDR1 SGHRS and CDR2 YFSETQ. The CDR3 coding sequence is TGCGCCAGCAGCTTGTGGGAGACAGGGGCAAGCCCTGGAAACACCATATATTTT. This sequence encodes CASSLWETGASPGNTIYF.

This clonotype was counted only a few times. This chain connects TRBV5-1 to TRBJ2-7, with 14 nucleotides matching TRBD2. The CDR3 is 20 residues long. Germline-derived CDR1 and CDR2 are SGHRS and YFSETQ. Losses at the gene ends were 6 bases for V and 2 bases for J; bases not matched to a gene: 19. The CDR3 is CASIKGASVGTSGSPYEQYF. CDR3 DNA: TGCGCCAGCATAAAAGGTGCGTCCGTTGGGACTAGCGGGAGCCCCTACGAGCAGTACTTC.

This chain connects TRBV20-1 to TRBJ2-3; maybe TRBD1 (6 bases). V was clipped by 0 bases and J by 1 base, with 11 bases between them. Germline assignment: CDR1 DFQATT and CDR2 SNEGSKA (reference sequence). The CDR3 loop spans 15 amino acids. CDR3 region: CSAREDSGGTDTQYF. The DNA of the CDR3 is TGCAGTGCTAGAGAGGATTCAGGGGGCACAGATACGCAGTATTTT.

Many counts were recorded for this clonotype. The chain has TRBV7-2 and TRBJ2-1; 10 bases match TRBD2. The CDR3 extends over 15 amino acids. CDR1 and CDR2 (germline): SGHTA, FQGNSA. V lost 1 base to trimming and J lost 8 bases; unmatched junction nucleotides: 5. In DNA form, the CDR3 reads TGTGCCAGCAGCTTAGTGGGACTAGCGCGGGATGAGCAGTTCTTC. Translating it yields CASSLVGLARDEQFF.